These T cell receptor beta chains were read from a single sample in a study of OX40 agonist ivuxolimab in advanced cancers. TCRdb's table, derived via immunoSEQ multiplex PCR, lists solely in-frame clones and lacks some. The data contain under 80,000 clones, about 88% of them singletons. The sample consisted of CD4+ or CD8+ T cells sorted from blood, taken in a trial of the OX40 agonist ivuxolimab. The receptor set was obtained from an adult with an advanced solid tumor such as melanoma, head and neck, liver or kidney cancer. CDR3s include the opening cysteine and the closing phenylalanine or tryptophan. Each record gives: D gene, V gene, clone size, J gene, CDR3 protein, CDR3 DNA. The D gene is left open where the match is weak. Some rows have no size entry. The others give once, few or many, or a class for an expanded clone.

TRBD2,TRBV4-2,once,TRBJ2-7,CASSQLAGGGTYEQYF,TGTGCCAGCAGCCAATTAGCGGGAGGGGGAACCTACGAGCAGTACTTC
TRBD2,TRBV30,-,TRBJ2-2,CAWRRAGSNTGELFF,TGTGCCTGGAGGCGAGCGGGATCGAACACCGGGGAGCTGTTTTTT
TRBD2,TRBV27,-,TRBJ2-4,CASQARPAGGNIQYF,TGTGCCAGCCAGGCGCGTCCCGCGGGGGGAAACATTCAGTACTTC
TRBD2,TRBV10-3,-,TRBJ2-1,CAIRNGGDNEQFF,TGTGCCATCAGGAACGGGGGGGACAATGAGCAGTTCTTC
-,TRBV7-9,-,TRBJ1-5,CASSLGVMGQPQHF,TGTGCCAGCAGCTTAGGAGTAATGGGTCAGCCCCAGCATTTT
TRBD2,TRBV19,-,TRBJ2-5,CASSITSGTKKETQYF,TGTGCCAGTAGTATAACCTCCGGGACTAAGAAAGAGACCCAGTACTTC
-,TRBV18,-,TRBJ2-7,CASSPRQTIYEQYF,TGTGCCAGCTCTCCTCGACAGACGATTTACGAGCAGTACTTC
TRBD1,TRBV4-1,-,TRBJ1-1,CASSLLTGTTEAFF,TGCGCCAGCAGCCTGCTGACAGGGACCACTGAAGCTTTCTTT
-,TRBV25-1,-,TRBJ2-5,CASSEYGNQETQYF,TGTGCCAGCAGTGAATACGGGAACCAAGAGACCCAGTACTTC
-,TRBV6-5,-,TRBJ1-1,CATYTLNTEAFF,TGTGCCACCTACACGTTGAACACTGAAGCTTTCTTT
-,TRBV6-1,-,TRBJ2-7,CASSEVLGTPTYEQYF,TGTGCCAGCAGTGAAGTGTTAGGGACACCTACCTACGAGCAGTACTTC
-,TRBV5-4,-,TRBJ1-3,CASSLGHPHSGNTIYF,TGTGCCAGCAGCTTGGGACACCCTCACTCTGGAAACACCATATATTTT
TRBD2,TRBV28,few,TRBJ2-3,CASSSAGLAGGPQYF,TGTGCCAGCAGTTCCGCGGGGCTAGCGGGGGGCCCGCAGTATTTT
-,TRBV19,-,TRBJ1-5,CASSWEDHSNQPQHF,TGTGCCAGTAGTTGGGAAGACCATAGCAATCAGCCCCAGCATTTT
-,TRBV27,-,TRBJ2-2,CASSPRQSTGELFF,TGTGCCAGCAGTCCCAGACAGAGCACCGGGGAGCTGTTTTTT
-,TRBV2,-,TRBJ1-6,CASSEPLDSPLHF,TGTGCCAGCAGTGAACCTTTGGATTCACCCCTCCACTTT
TRBD1,TRBV7-9,-,TRBJ2-5,CASSLKGGTGGLQETQYF,TGTGCCAGCAGCTTAAAGGGGGGGACAGGGGGTCTCCAAGAGACCCAGTACTTC
TRBD2,TRBV30,-,TRBJ2-1,CAWSVRPQSSGDEQFF,TGTGCCTGGAGTGTACGGCCCCAATCTAGCGGGGATGAGCAGTTCTTC
TRBD1,TRBV5-8,-,TRBJ2-3,CASSSGQPGYTQYF,TGTGCCAGCAGTTCGGGACAGCCTGGGTATACGCAGTATTTT
-,TRBV28,-,TRBJ1-5,CASRYGQKNQPQHF,TGTGCCAGCAGGTATGGCCAGAAAAATCAGCCCCAGCATTTT
-,TRBV7-3,-,TRBJ2-1,CASSLGNEQFF,TGTGCCAGCAGCTTAGGAAATGAGCAGTTCTTC
TRBD1,TRBV6-1,-,TRBJ2-5,CASTGQGAGETQYF,TGTGCCAGCACGGGACAGGGGGCCGGGGAGACCCAGTACTTC
TRBD1,TRBV9,-,TRBJ2-5,CASSSDREQETQYF,TGTGCCAGCAGTTCGGACAGGGAGCAAGAGACCCAGTACTTC
TRBD1,TRBV27,-,TRBJ2-5,CASSGQGQGSRETQYF,TGTGCCAGCAGTGGCCAGGGACAGGGATCTAGAGAGACCCAGTACTTC
-,TRBV5-4,-,TRBJ1-2,CASSSDWPYGYTF,TGTGCCAGCAGCTCTGACTGGCCCTATGGCTACACCTTC
-,TRBV5-5,-,TRBJ1-3,CASSLTGSGNTIYF,TGTGCCAGCAGCTTGACAGGCTCTGGAAACACCATATATTTT
TRBD1,TRBV28,once,TRBJ1-2,CASSPGQGYGYTF,TGTGCCAGCAGCCCGGGACAGGGGTATGGCTACACCTTC
-,TRBV6-5,-,TRBJ1-1,CASSDGRVNTEAFF,TGTGCCAGCAGTGACGGTCGGGTGAACACTGAAGCTTTCTTT
-,TRBV9,-,TRBJ1-1,CASSTIGTGEAFF,TGTGCCAGCAGCACCATCGGGACGGGTGAAGCTTTCTTT
TRBD2,TRBV9,-,TRBJ2-5,CASSTGLAGLETQYF,TGTGCCAGCAGCACGGGACTAGCGGGGTTAGAGACCCAGTACTTC
-,TRBV18,-,TRBJ2-7,CASSPIQTYEQYF,TGTGCCAGCTCACCAATCCAAACCTACGAGCAGTACTTC
TRBD2,TRBV9,-,TRBJ2-5,CASSVSGVRKETQYF,TGTGCCAGCAGCGTTAGCGGGGTAAGGAAAGAGACCCAGTACTTC
-,TRBV19,-,TRBJ1-4,CASSARGAPNEKLFF,TGTGCCAGTAGTGCGAGAGGAGCCCCGAATGAAAAACTGTTTTTT
-,TRBV28,-,TRBJ2-5,CASSQVQETQYF,TGTGCCAGTTCACAGGTCCAAGAGACCCAGTACTTC
TRBD2,TRBV5-1,-,TRBJ2-5,CASSPGRGGYETQYF,TGCGCCAGCAGCCCCGGCCGGGGGGGCTACGAGACCCAGTACTTC